The 31 T cell receptor beta chains below come from one sample, sequenced in a study of cytomegalovirus exposure and HLA in healthy donors. TCRdb's table, derived via immunoSEQ multiplex PCR, lists solely in-frame clones and lacks some. The data contain approximately 200,000 clones, 85% to 95% of them singletons. What was sequenced was PBMCs. Receptors were obtained from a woman aged 18-29 years in good health and CMV-seronegative.

The chain uses TRBV29-1 and TRBJ1-4, with 9 bases lining up with TRBD1. The germline V gene encodes CDR1 SQVTM and CDR2 ANQGSEA. The CDR3 totals 13 residues. Germline trimming cut 5 bases from V and 9 bases from J; bases unmatched to any gene: 7. CDR3 nucleotide sequence: TGCAGCGTTACGGACAGGGGACAGAAAAAACTGTTTTTT. This codes for CSVTDRGQKKLFF.

The chain combines TRBV6-6 with TRBJ1-2; perhaps TRBD1 as D (5 bases). V lost 0 bases to trimming and J lost 8 bases, with 13 bases between them. Germline assignment: CDR1 MNHNY and CDR2 SVGAGI (reference sequence). The CDR3 consists of 14 residues. The CDR3 protein is CASSYSKVDRGYTF. Here the CDR3 DNA reads TGTGCCAGCAGTTACTCGAAGGTCGACAGAGGCTACACCTTC.

This clone was recorded a few times. The chain uses TRBV6-6 and TRBJ1-1; weak D call: TRBD1 (5 bases). V shed 6 bases and J shed 0 bases, with 8 bases lying between them. This CDR3 is 13 amino acids long. Germline V lookup: CDR1 MNHNY, CDR2 SVGAGI (reference sequence). CDR3 protein: CASRGALNTEAFF. The CDR3 bases are TGTGCCAGCAGAGGGGCCTTGAACACTGAAGCTTTCTTT.

The chain couples TRBV6-6 to TRBJ2-1, with a weak D call TRBD2 (6 bases). Trimming removed 2 bases from V and 7 bases from J, with 15 bases in between. Germline V gene data show CDR1 as MNHNY and CDR2 as SVGAGI (reference sequence). The CDR3 has 15 residues. CDR3 nucleotides: TGTGCCAGCAGTTACCCAACTACTAGCCGTAATGAGCAGTTCTTC. This sequence encodes CASSYPTTSRNEQFF.

This clone occurred once. The genes are TRBV19 and TRBJ1-2; 12 nucleotides match TRBD1. Germline CDR1 is LNHDA and CDR2 is SQIVND (reference sequence). This CDR3 contains 17 residues. With V trimmed by 4 bases and J by 5 bases, 11 bases remained unmatched. CDR3 sequence reads: CASSTTGTGGFGYGYTF. In nucleotides, the CDR3 is TGTGCCAGTAGTACTACCGGGACAGGGGGCTTTGGGTATGGCTACACCTTC.

The CDR3 DNA sequence: TGTGCCAGCAGCATCACAGGGATTAACTATGGCTACACCTTC. It codes for CASSITGINYGYTF. The chain combines TRBV6-5 with TRBJ1-2; possibly TRBD1 for D (6 bases). This CDR3 spans 14 amino acids. V was cut by 6 bases and J by 1 base, with 12 bases left in between. Germline loops: CDR1 MNHEY, CDR2 SVGAGI.

The chain is built from TRBV13 and TRBJ2-1, with 13 bases identical to TRBD2. The CDR3 has 22 amino acids. V trimming: 6 bases; J trimming: 4 bases; junction bases outside the gene matches: 24. CDR1 is PRHDT, CDR2 FYEKMQ, per germline (reference sequence). This CDR3 reads CASRINGQFGLAGVTKYNEQFF. The CDR3 DNA reads as TGTGCCAGCAGGATTAACGGACAGTTTGGACTAGCGGGAGTAACGAAGTACAATGAGCAGTTCTTC. The whole variable domain, remainder taken from reference TRBV13 and TRBJ2-1, is AAGVIQSPRHLIKEKRETATLKCYPIPRHDTVYWYQQGPGQDPQFLISFYEKMQSDKGSIPDRFSAQQFSDYHSELNMSSLELGDSALYFCASRINGQFGLAGVTKYNEQFFGPGTRLTVL.

The chain has TRBV6-1 and TRBJ2-7; D is perhaps TRBD1 (6 bases). The CDR3 runs to 17 residues. V dropped 2 bases and J dropped 3 bases, with 20 bases sitting between them. From germline, CDR1 is MNHNS and CDR2 SASEGT. CDR3 DNA: TGTGCCAGCAGTGAAAGGCCAGGGGTTATCCCTGGCTACGAGCAGTACTTC. Amino acids: CASSERPGVIPGYEQYF.

This rearrangement joins TRBV11-2 to TRBJ2-1; 10 bases map to TRBD1. The V and J ends lost 5 bases and 5 bases, in that order; junction bases with no gene match: 9. Germline lookup yields CDR1 SGHAT and CDR2 FQNNGV. The CDR3 covers 16 residues. CDR3 in amino acids: CASSPLRTGGHNEQFF. CDR3 sequence (DNA): TGTGCCAGCAGCCCGCTCCGGACAGGGGGACACAATGAGCAGTTCTTC.

This clone was seen a single time. V and J are TRBV30 and TRBJ2-3; 12 bases are shared with TRBD2. This CDR3 is built from 15 residues. From germline, CDR1 is GTSNPN and CDR2 SVGIG (reference sequence). V shed 0 bases and J 4 bases; nucleotides not matched to a gene: 2. CDR3 in DNA: TGTGCCTGGAGTGTTACTAGCGGGAGGCCAGATACGCAGTATTTT. Amino acid sequence: CAWSVTSGRPDTQYF.

The rearrangement uses TRBV5-1 and TRBJ1-5; D not resolved. Germline V gene sequence: CDR1 SGHRS, CDR2 YFSETQ. This CDR3 has 14 amino acids. The ends were cut back, 4 bases at V and 7 bases at J, with 15 bases in the middle. CDR3 region: CASSSVMGAQPQHF. The CDR3 nucleotides read TGCGCCAGCAGCAGTGTGATGGGAGCCCAGCCCCAGCATTTT.

V is TRBV19 and J is TRBJ2-7, with 8 nucleotides matching TRBD1. The CDR3 has 15 residues. In germline, CDR1 is LNHDA, CDR2 SQIVND (reference sequence). Losses at the gene ends were 6 bases for V and 3 bases for J; bases not matched to a gene: 10. CDR3 in DNA: TGTGCCAGTAGCCCAACCGGGACAGGCTTCTACGAGCAGTACTTC. Encoded protein: CASSPTGTGFYEQYF.

This chain connects TRBV6-1 to TRBJ1-3; D is unresolved. CDR1 and CDR2 (germline): MNHNS, SASEGT. The V and J ends lost 4 bases and 0 bases respectively, with 19 bases between them. The CDR3 has 18 residues. The CDR3 nucleotides read TGTGCCAGCAGTGCCGTCTCTGGGTCAGGCTTCTCTGGAAACACCATATATTTT. Translation gives CASSAVSGSGFSGNTIYF.

CDR3 bases: TGTGCCAGCAGCCAAACTACAGCGGGGGCGGCCGGGGAGCTGTTTTTT. Residues: CASSQTTAGAAGELFF. The J gene is TRBJ2-2, the V gene TRBV4-2; 8 bases are shared with TRBD2. The V and J ends lost 2 bases and 6 bases, in that order; junction bases with no gene match: 8. The CDR3 has 16 residues. Germline CDR1 and CDR2: LGHNA and YNFKEQ.

V is TRBV5-1 and J is TRBJ2-3, with unresolved D. Per germline, CDR1 SGHRS and CDR2 YFSETQ. The V end was cut by 4 bases, the J end by 0 bases, with 12 bases between. The CDR3 is 15 residues long. Written as DNA, the CDR3 is TGCGCCAGCAGCCCCGACGGAGCTAGCACAGATACGCAGTATTTT. This encodes CASSPDGASTDTQYF.

This rearrangement joins TRBV13 to TRBJ2-3; D is uncertain. This CDR3 spans 13 amino acids. Trimming took off 0 bases at V and 4 bases at J, with 5 bases between the two ends. The germline V gene encodes CDR1 PRHDT and CDR2 FYEKMQ (reference sequence). CDR3 residues: CASSLGLSDTQYF. CDR3 sequence (DNA): TGTGCCAGCAGCTTAGGCCTTTCAGATACGCAGTATTTT.

V and J are TRBV23-1 and TRBJ2-7, with D perhaps matching TRBD1 (7 bases). TRBV23-1 is assigned to the ORF class and has an uncertain function. Trimming removed 11 bases at V and 4 bases at J, with 30 bases between. The CDR3 sequence is 17 residues long. The DNA for the CDR3 is TGCGCCGGAATTCGACAGGGCCTACGGGAGAGGGGGTACGAGCAGTACTTC. This gives the protein CAGIRQGLRERGYEQYF.

V gene TRBV18 combines with J gene TRBJ2-2, with 8 bases fitting TRBD1. Germline-derived CDR1 and CDR2 are KGHSH and LQKENI. V lost 2 bases and J lost 7; bases outside the gene matches: 9. This CDR3 has 16 residues. The CDR3 is CASSPSDRALIGELFF. As DNA, the CDR3 is TGTGCCAGCTCACCATCGGACAGGGCATTGATCGGGGAGCTGTTTTTT.

The chain joins TRBV5-1 to TRBJ2-6; D remains unclear. The length of the CDR3 is 17 residues. The V and J ends lost 2 bases and 0 bases respectively, with 12 bases between them. Looked up from germline, CDR1 is SGHRS and CDR2 is YFSETQ. CDR3 in amino acids: CASSFVVPNSGANVLTF. CDR3 bases: TGCGCCAGCAGCTTTGTAGTTCCGAACTCTGGGGCCAACGTCCTGACTTTC. The full variable domain, with the rest looked up from reference TRBV5-1 and TRBJ2-6, is KAGVTQTPRYLIKTRGQQVTLSCSPISGHRSVSWYQQTPGQGLQFLFEYFSETQRNKGNFPGRFSGRQFSNSRSEMNVSTLELGDSALYLCASSFVVPNSGANVLTFGAGSRLTVL.

The chain has TRBV2 and TRBJ1-6; no firm D call. The CDR3 runs to 16 residues. Between the trimmed V and J ends, which lost 5 bases and 9 bases, there was a span of 20 bases. Per germline, CDR1 SNHLY and CDR2 FYNNEI. The CDR3 sequence is CASSTEDPGSSSPLHF. The CDR3 region has the DNA TGTGCCAGCAGTACGGAGGACCCCGGATCTAGTTCACCCCTCCACTTT.

The chain links TRBV15 to TRBJ2-5; 8 bases are a match to TRBD1. The CDR3 length is 17 residues. Looked up from germline, CDR1 is LNHNV and CDR2 is YYDKDF (reference sequence). J lost 1 base, V lost 5 bases, and 12 bases had no gene match. The DNA for the CDR3 is TGTGCCACCAGCCCGGCACATGGACAGGGAAGCCAAGAGACCCAGTACTTC. It is translated as CATSPAHGQGSQETQYF.

The chain employs TRBV2 and TRBJ1-5; TRBD1 matches at 9 bases. Germline V lookup: CDR1 SNHLY, CDR2 FYNNEI. Trimming at V came to 8 bases and at J to 5 bases, leaving 7 bases not matched to a gene. The CDR3 extends over 14 amino acids. The CDR3 nucleotides are TGTGCCAGCCACAGGGGGCTTAGGGATCAGCCCCAGCATTTT. As protein: CASHRGLRDQPQHF.

This clone was seen once. V usage is TRBV2 and J usage is TRBJ1-1, with D maybe TRBD1 (6 bases). V was shortened by 4 bases and J by 4 bases, with 16 bases between the two germline ends. Per the germline V gene, CDR1 is SNHLY and CDR2 is FYNNEI. The length of the CDR3 is 15 residues. The CDR3 region is CASSGPTRGGTEAFF. The CDR3 nucleotides are TGTGCCAGCAGTGGACCGACAAGGGGGGGCACTGAAGCTTTCTTT.

The rearrangement links TRBV19 to TRBJ1-5; TRBD1 is a possible D gene (6 bases). Trimming stripped 7 bases from V and 7 bases from J, with 17 bases between. Germline V gene sequence: CDR1 LNHDA, CDR2 SQIVND (reference sequence). This CDR3 has 14 residues. Here the CDR3 DNA reads TGTGCCAGTACCGCCGGCAGGGGATGGCAGCCCCAGCATTTT. Translated: CASTAGRGWQPQHF.

This rearrangement joins TRBV6-1 to TRBJ2-7; TRBD1 agrees at 7 bases. CDR3 length: 14 amino acids. Losses at the gene ends were 5 bases for V and 7 bases for J; bases not matched to a gene: 11. Germline values: CDR1 MNHNS, CDR2 SASEGT. The CDR3 sequence is CASSLRTGMTEQYF. The CDR3 DNA sequence: TGTGCCAGCAGTTTAAGGACAGGAATGACGGAGCAGTACTTC.

The chain combines TRBV30 with TRBJ1-2; 7 nucleotides line up with TRBD1. The CDR3 has 16 amino acids. CDR1 is GTSNPN, CDR2 SVGIG, per germline (reference sequence). Unmatched junction bases numbered 13, after V lost 3 bases and J lost 3 bases. CDR3 protein: CAWSLRAGGPYYGYTF. In nucleotides, the CDR3 is TGTGCCTGGAGCTTGAGGGCAGGGGGTCCGTACTATGGCTACACCTTC.

This chain links TRBV9 with TRBJ2-6; D is undetermined. The CDR3 has 16 amino acids. CDR1 SGDLS and CDR2 YYNGEE come from the germline V gene. Trimming stripped 0 bases from V and 0 bases from J, with 7 bases between. The CDR3 spells CASSVGSGSGANVLTF. CDR3 bases: TGTGCCAGCAGCGTAGGGTCAGGCTCTGGGGCCAACGTCCTGACTTTC.

The V gene is TRBV6-6, the J gene TRBJ2-1; TRBD2 is a possible D gene (6 bases). Germline CDR1 is MNHNY and CDR2 is SVGAGI (reference sequence). The CDR3 runs 15 residues. The V end lost 10 bases, the J end lost 0 bases, and 16 bases lay between the germline ends. Written as DNA, the CDR3 is TGTGCCACCCTTCCGGGGAGGAGCTCCTACAATGAGCAGTTCTTC. This encodes CATLPGRSSYNEQFF.

V gene TRBV5-1 combines with J gene TRBJ1-1, with D uncertain. CDR3 length equals 16 residues. The V end was cut by 1 base, the J end by 7 bases, with 20 bases between. Germline V gives CDR1 SGHRS, CDR2 YFSETQ. CDR3: CASSLLSRARPGEAFF. CDR3 in DNA: TGCGCCAGCAGCTTGCTCTCGAGGGCCCGCCCTGGTGAAGCTTTCTTT. The full variable domain, with the rest looked up from reference TRBV5-1 and TRBJ1-1, is KAGVTQTPRYLIKTRGQQVTLSCSPISGHRSVSWYQQTPGQGLQFLFEYFSETQRNKGNFPGRFSGRQFSNSRSEMNVSTLELGDSALYLCASSLLSRARPGEAFFGQGTRLTVV.

This clone was recorded once. J is TRBJ2-3 and V is TRBV4-1; 10 nucleotides agree with TRBD2. The CDR3 loop spans 15 amino acids. Germline CDR1 is MGHRA and CDR2 is YSYEKL. V shed 2 bases, J shed 4 bases, and the junction held 3 bases outside the gene matches. The CDR3 DNA follows: TGCGCCAGCAGCCAACTAGCGGGAGCCCCAGATACGCAGTATTTT. This codes for CASSQLAGAPDTQYF.

This chain uses TRBV7-8 with TRBJ2-7, with 12 bases lining up with TRBD2. Germline assignment: CDR1 SGHVS and CDR2 FQNEAQ. The CDR3 is 17 amino acids. The V segment lost 1 base and the J segment 5 bases; nucleotides outside the gene matches: 9. The CDR3 DNA is TGTGCCAGCAGCTTAGGACTAGCGGGAGTTGTCACCCACGAGCAGTACTTC. Amino acids: CASSLGLAGVVTHEQYF. The full variable domain, completed using reference TRBV7-8 and TRBJ2-7, is GAGVSQSPRYKVAKRGQDVALRCDPISGHVSLFWYQQALGQGPEFLTYFQNEAQLDKSGLPSDRFFAERPEGSVSTLKIQRTQQEDSAVYLCASSLGLAGVVTHEQYFGPGTRLTVT.